One sample yielded the 32 T cell receptor beta chains listed below, sequenced in a study of blood T cell repertoires in COVID-19. Using immunoSEQ multiplex PCR, the repertoire was profiled, and TCRdb retains in-frame clones only, with some absent. The sample has approximately 340,000 clones, around 82% seen once. Sequencing was performed on peripheral blood. Every receptor here comes from a man aged 25-40 years with active or convalescent COVID-19.

This chain links TRBV9 with TRBJ2-5, with TRBD2 matching over 8 bases. The CDR3 runs to 16 residues. Germline CDR1 SGDLS, CDR2 YYNGEE. V was clipped by 3 bases and J by 1 base; unmatched bases: 8. CDR3 residues: CASSEGGGPLQETQYF. Written as DNA, the CDR3 is TGTGCCAGCAGCGAGGGCGGGGGGCCGCTCCAAGAGACCCAGTACTTC.

This chain connects TRBV11-2 to TRBJ1-2; 8 positions match TRBD1. Germline CDR1 is SGHAT and CDR2 is FQNNGV. The CDR3 loop spans 14 amino acids. V lost 5 bases, J lost 7 bases, and 9 bases stayed unmatched. The chain's CDR3 is CASSRTGTGFGYTF. In nucleotides, the CDR3 is TGTGCCAGCAGCCGGACCGGGACAGGTTTTGGCTACACCTTC.

The chain has TRBV11-3 and TRBJ2-3; D ambiguous. CDR1 is SGHNT and CDR2 is YENEEA in the germline V gene. Trimming took off 0 bases at V and 0 bases at J, with 4 bases between the two ends. This CDR3 has 14 residues. The chain's CDR3 is CASSLDQSTDTQYF. Written as DNA, the CDR3 is TGTGCCAGCAGCTTAGATCAGAGCACAGATACGCAGTATTTT.

A few counts support this clone. CDR3: CASSLAGGGGSPLHF. The CDR3 DNA is TGTGCCAGCAGCTTAGCCGGGGGAGGGGGTTCACCCCTCCACTTT. The gene calls are TRBV7-8 and TRBJ1-6; TRBD1 might be the D (6 bases). Trimming left V 0 bases short and J 9 bases short, with 12 bases between. This CDR3 is 15 amino acids long. The germline gives CDR1 SGHVS, CDR2 FQNEAQ.

This chain links TRBV3-1 (or the pseudogene TRBV3-2) with TRBJ1-4; TRBD1 agrees at 11 bases. Germline V gene lookup returns CDR1 LGHDT and CDR2 YNNKEL (reference sequence). Trimming took 5 bases from V and 8 from J; bases not matched to a gene: 4. The CDR3 spans 14 residues. The CDR3 region has the DNA TGTGCCAGCAGCTCACGGACAGGGGGCGAAAAACTGTTTTTT. Residues: CASSSRTGGEKLFF.

The chain recombines TRBV5-1 with TRBJ2-5; D remains ambiguous. V was pared by 1 base and J by 2 bases, with 6 bases between. Germline CDR1 SGHRS, CDR2 YFSETQ. CDR3 length: 13 amino acids. CDR3 region: CASSLWRQETQYF. The CDR3 region has the DNA TGCGCCAGCAGCTTGTGGAGACAAGAGACCCAGTACTTC.

This clone was seen a few times. The J gene is TRBJ2-7, the V gene TRBV25-1; D possibly corresponds to TRBD1 (6 bases). The CDR3 runs to 14 residues. CDR1 and CDR2 from the germline V gene are MGHDK and SYGVNS. Trimming took off 7 bases at V and 5 bases at J, with 18 bases between the two ends. The CDR3 sequence is CASTTLGGGDEQYF. As DNA, the CDR3 is TGTGCCAGCACTACCCTTGGGGGCGGTGACGAGCAGTACTTC.

This chain uses TRBV27 with TRBJ2-7, with 11 nucleotides matching TRBD2. Germline V CDR1 and CDR2: MNHEY, SMNVEV (reference sequence). Losses at the gene ends were 4 bases for V and 2 bases for J; bases not matched to a gene: 10. The CDR3 spans 17 residues. The CDR3 here is CASSYGPGTSGTYEQYF. In DNA, the CDR3 is TGTGCCAGCAGTTATGGGCCTGGGACTAGCGGAACCTACGAGCAGTACTTC.

The genes are TRBV7-2 and TRBJ1-6; D perhaps matches TRBD1 (5 bases). The CDR3 extends over 15 amino acids. Germline V gene lookup returns CDR1 SGHTA and CDR2 FQGNSA. Trimming took 4 bases from V and 10 from J, leaving 17 bases between them. This CDR3 is CASSSSQGSDSPLHF. In DNA, the CDR3 is TGTGCCAGCAGCTCTTCGCAGGGCAGTGACTCACCCCTCCACTTT.

The chain uses TRBV6-2 or TRBV6-3 and TRBJ1-2; TRBD1 agrees at 11 bases. The ends lost 5 bases at V and 5 bases at J; junction bases unmatched: 10. Germline CDR1 reads MNHEY; CDR2 reads SVGEGT. The CDR3 has 16 amino acids. For the CDR3, the DNA is TGTGCCAGCAGTCCCATCCCGGGACAGGGGGTTTATGGCTACACCTTC. Translated: CASSPIPGQGVYGYTF.

This clone has just a few counts. This chain joins TRBV9 and TRBJ2-1; D is possibly TRBD2 (6 bases). CDR1 is SGDLS, CDR2 YYNGEE, per germline. The CDR3 has 15 amino acids. Trimming took 3 bases from V and 4 from J, leaving 14 bases between them. CDR3 in amino acids: CASSDRGAGYNEQFF. The CDR3 DNA is TGTGCCAGCAGCGACCGAGGAGCGGGTTACAATGAGCAGTTCTTC.

The chain joins TRBV29-1 to TRBJ1-4; D gene uncertain. Germline lookup yields CDR1 SQVTM and CDR2 ANQGSEA. CDR3 length: 13 amino acids. Trimming took off 6 bases at V and 0 bases at J, with 8 bases between the two ends. CDR3 sequence: CSVVSATNEKLFF. CDR3 bases: TGCAGCGTGGTTTCGGCAACTAATGAAAAACTGTTTTTT.

The chain uses TRBV5-6 and TRBJ2-7; tentative D call: TRBD1 (5 bases). From germline, CDR1 is SGHDT and CDR2 YYEEEE. CDR3 length equals 13 residues. Trimming stripped 2 bases from V and 0 bases from J, with 6 bases between. The CDR3 loop reads CASSFDSSYEQYF. Written as DNA, the CDR3 is TGTGCCAGCAGCTTTGACAGCTCCTACGAGCAGTACTTC.

A single count supports this clone. This chain connects TRBV5-4 to TRBJ2-7; TRBD2 might be the D (7 bases). Germline loops: CDR1 SGHNT, CDR2 YYREEE (reference sequence). CDR3 length: 13 residues. V gave up 6 bases and J gave up 3 bases, with 13 bases separating them. The chain's CDR3 is CASKAAGHYEQYF. The CDR3 DNA reads as TGTGCCAGCAAGGCAGCGGGACACTACGAGCAGTACTTC.

V is TRBV28 and J is TRBJ2-3; 9 nucleotides agree with TRBD1. Germline CDR1 is MDHEN and CDR2 is SYDVKM. The CDR3 totals 15 residues. V lost 6 bases, J lost 3 bases, and 7 bases stayed unmatched. The CDR3 DNA reads TGTGCCAGCAGGAGGACAGGGGCGGGAACAGATACGCAGTATTTT. It yields the protein CASRRTGAGTDTQYF.

J is TRBJ1-1 and V is TRBV5-1, with 9 bases that match TRBD1. Trimming removed 4 bases from V and 4 bases from J; junction bases left unmatched: 8. The germline V gene has CDR1 SGHRS and CDR2 YFSETQ. The CDR3 has 15 amino acids. CDR3 protein: CASSLHRGLSTEAFF. The CDR3 coding sequence is TGCGCCAGCAGCCTCCACAGGGGGCTAAGCACTGAAGCTTTCTTT.

The chain joins TRBV30 to TRBJ2-3, with unresolved D. V was shortened by 0 bases and J by 4 bases, with 11 bases between the two germline ends. The CDR3 spans 14 residues. Germline CDR1 is GTSNPN and CDR2 is SVGIG (reference sequence). Here the CDR3 DNA reads TGTGCCTGGAGTGTGGTCCCTCGCGCAGATACGCAGTATTTT. This translates into CAWSVVPRADTQYF.

The chain uses TRBV11-3 and TRBJ2-1, with D tentatively TRBD2 (6 bases). V was clipped by 3 bases and J by 8 bases, with 17 bases between them. The CDR3 loop spans 15 amino acids. Germline values: CDR1 SGHNT, CDR2 YENEEA. Here the CDR3 DNA reads TGTGCCAGCAGCTTTGAGGCGGGGAGGCCGTATGAGCAGTTCTTC. Protein: CASSFEAGRPYEQFF.

The rearrangement uses TRBV27 and TRBJ1-2; D is possibly TRBD1 (6 bases). The CDR3 loop spans 14 amino acids. Germline-derived CDR1 and CDR2 are MNHEY and SMNVEV (reference sequence). V lost 2 bases to trimming and J lost 5 bases, with 12 bases between them. This CDR3 is CASSLGGGMYGYTF. The CDR3 DNA reads TGTGCCAGCAGTTTAGGGGGCGGAATGTATGGCTACACCTTC.

The V and J genes are TRBV27 and TRBJ2-2, with D perhaps matching TRBD1 (6 bases). The CDR3 is 14 residues long. The V and J ends lost 4 bases and 6 bases respectively, with 12 bases between them. From germline, CDR1 is MNHEY and CDR2 SMNVEV (reference sequence). This chain's CDR3 is CASSWAGEAGELFF. CDR3 nucleotide sequence: TGTGCCAGCAGTTGGGCAGGGGAAGCCGGGGAGCTGTTTTTT.

The J gene is TRBJ2-7, the V gene TRBV28, with D unclear. The CDR3 spans 13 residues. The V gene's germline CDR1 is MDHEN and CDR2 SYDVKM. With 3 bases removed from V and 7 bases from J, the gap between germline ends came to 13 bases. This chain's CDR3 is CASSFMTSNEQYF. CDR3 DNA sequence: TGTGCCAGCAGTTTCATGACAAGCAATGAGCAGTACTTC. Full variable domain (remainder filled in from reference TRBV28 and TRBJ2-7): DVKVTQSSRYLVKRTGEKVFLECVQDMDHENMFWYRQDPGLGLRLIYFSYDVKMKEKGDIPEGYSVSREKKERFSLILESASTNQTSMYLCASSFMTSNEQYFGPGTRLTVT.

The chain is built from TRBV11-3 and TRBJ1-1, with unresolved D. Per germline, CDR1 SGHNT and CDR2 YENEEA. V lost 3 bases and J 2 bases, leaving 7 bases between the germline ends. This CDR3 comprises 13 residues. CDR3 in DNA: TGTGCCAGCAGCTTGGAGGCTAACACTGAAGCTTTCTTT. Protein product: CASSLEANTEAFF.

The chain is built from TRBV5-1 and TRBJ2-3; a possible D gene is TRBD1 (5 bases). From germline, CDR1 is SGHRS and CDR2 YFSETQ. Trimming removed 3 bases from V and 2 bases from J, with 13 bases in between. The CDR3 runs 15 residues. CDR3 in DNA: TGCGCCAGCAGCTCAACAGGTACTATCACAGATACGCAGTATTTT. This sequence encodes CASSSTGTITDTQYF.

This chain links TRBV11-3 with TRBJ1-3; D perhaps matches TRBD1 (5 bases). This CDR3 region has 15 residues. V lost 5 bases and J 1 base, leaving 12 bases between the germline ends. Germline lookup yields CDR1 SGHNT and CDR2 YENEEA. CDR3 nucleotide sequence: TGTGCCAGCAGCCCCCGACCAGGGTCTGGAAACACCATATATTTT. Translation gives CASSPRPGSGNTIYF. Based on the CDR3 plus reference TRBV11-3 and TRBJ1-3, the full variable domain is EAGVVQSPRYKIIEKKQPVAFWCNPISGHNTLYWYLQNLGQGPELLIRYENEEAVDDSQLPKDRFSAERLKGVDSTLKIQPAELGDSAVYLCASSPRPGSGNTIYFGEGSWLTVV.

This chain uses TRBV19 with TRBJ1-5; D may be TRBD1 (6 bases). CDR1 and CDR2 (germline): LNHDA, SQIVND (reference sequence). This CDR3 has 14 residues. Trimming took off 2 bases at V and 4 bases at J, with 9 bases between the two ends. This CDR3 is CASSILDRNQPQHF. In DNA form, the CDR3 reads TGTGCCAGTAGTATACTGGACAGAAATCAGCCCCAGCATTTT.

The V and J genes are TRBV15 and TRBJ1-3, with a weak D call TRBD1 (6 bases). The V gene lost 1 base and the J gene lost 4 bases, with 14 bases spanning the gap. Germline V gives CDR1 LNHNV, CDR2 YYDKDF (reference sequence). The CDR3 totals 16 residues. DNA of the CDR3: TGTGCCACCAGCAGAGCAGCGGACAGTCTGGGAAACACCATATATTTT. Amino acid sequence: CATSRAADSLGNTIYF.

The chain joins TRBV12-5 to TRBJ2-4; D perhaps matches TRBD2 (6 bases). This CDR3 has 13 amino acids. CDR1 is LGHNT and CDR2 is FRNRAP in the germline V gene. Trimming shortened V by 5 bases and J by 7 bases, and 12 bases separated the two germline ends. The CDR3 nucleotides read TGTGCTAGTGGTCGGGGGATAATCAACATTCAGTACTTC. Translation: CASGRGIINIQYF.

The chain links TRBV28 to TRBJ2-4, with 16 bases that match TRBD2. Germline CDR1 MDHEN, CDR2 SYDVKM. Germline trimming cut 6 bases from V and 4 bases from J; bases unmatched to any gene: 9. This CDR3 region has 18 residues. CDR3 DNA sequence: TGTGCCAGCAGGAGCCCCGGGACTAGCGGGAGGGTTAAAAACATTCAGTACTTC. Its protein product is CASRSPGTSGRVKNIQYF.

V gene TRBV2 combines with J gene TRBJ2-4; 8 bases are a match to TRBD1. The trim removed 4 bases at V and 9 bases at J, leaving 5 bases unmatched. Germline CDR1 SNHLY, CDR2 FYNNEI. This CDR3 has 13 residues. The CDR3 sequence is CASSADRDGIQYF. The CDR3 DNA follows: TGTGCCAGCAGTGCGGACAGGGACGGCATTCAGTACTTC.

This chain joins TRBV3-1 (or the pseudogene TRBV3-2) and TRBJ1-5; D gene ambiguous. The CDR3 extends over 13 amino acids. V was cut by 4 bases and J by 4 bases, with 8 bases left in between. The germline gives CDR1 LGHDT, CDR2 YNNKEL (reference sequence). The CDR3 nucleotides read TGTGCCAGCAGCCGTTCGGTGAATCAGCCCCAGCATTTT. Translation: CASSRSVNQPQHF.

The V and J genes are TRBV5-1 and TRBJ2-1; D perhaps matches TRBD2 (5 bases). Looked up from germline, CDR1 is SGHRS and CDR2 is YFSETQ. Trimming pared 0 bases from V and 5 bases from J, leaving 9 bases between. This CDR3 comprises 14 residues. The chain's CDR3 is CASSLGGSNNEQFF. CDR3 coding DNA: TGCGCCAGCAGCTTGGGAGGGAGCAACAATGAGCAGTTCTTC. Complete variable domain (other parts from reference TRBV5-1 and TRBJ2-1): KAGVTQTPRYLIKTRGQQVTLSCSPISGHRSVSWYQQTPGQGLQFLFEYFSETQRNKGNFPGRFSGRQFSNSRSEMNVSTLELGDSALYLCASSLGGSNNEQFFGPGTRLTVL.

The sample holds a few counts of this clone. This sequence joins TRBV6-6 and TRBJ1-1; 10 bases line up with TRBD1. Germline V gene sequence: CDR1 MNHNY, CDR2 SVGAGI (reference sequence). J gave up 6 bases and V 5 bases, and 18 bases lay outside the gene matches. This CDR3 region has 18 residues. DNA for the CDR3: TGTGCCAGCAGTCGCGACAGAGGGAGACAGGGGGCGACAGCTGAAGCTTTCTTT. It codes for CASSRDRGRQGATAEAFF.